This T cell receptor (beta chain) was sequenced in a study of blood T cell repertoires in COVID-19. Across the whole study: Samples taken during acute and convalescent COVID-19 were collected in the United States, Italy and Spain. The cDNA or gDNA used as material had been derived from T cells, B-cell-depleted T cells, or PBMCs.

Trimming shortened V by 3 bases and J by 2 bases, and 9 bases separated the two germline ends. CDR3 length: 13 residues. Germline V lookup: CDR1 SQVTM, CDR2 ANQGSEA. Authors' data handling: It was from reference gene primer amplification that nucleated cell counts were estimated. Generated by immunoSEQ multiplex PCR, the TCRdb table keeps only in-frame clones and is missing some. V, J and clone size were drawn from that table, and D and trimming were deduced from the DNA. The profile shows about 150,000 clones, around 80% of them singletons. This chain uses TRBV29-1 with TRBJ2-3; D is undetermined. The sequenced sample consisted of peripheral blood. The receptor was isolated from a human donor with acute or convalescent COVID-19. The donor label of this sample is uncertain. The CDR3 protein is CSVDSVNTDTQYF. The CDR3 DNA is TGCAGCGTTGACTCAGTTAACACAGATACGCAGTATTTT.